This section outlines one TCR beta chain sequence together with its context. Its target is unknown. This entry belongs to a study of cytomegalovirus exposure and HLA in healthy donors. Study background: Of all 400 or so donors who were genotyped, roughly 81% belonged to the Caucasian-associated ancestry cluster. Study-wide results and caveats: Accounts indicate the classifier identified cytomegalovirus status with strong specificity and sensitivity. Analysis performed later found roughly 17,000 TCR beta sequences associated with HLA alleles at 0.05 false discovery rate.

When sampled, the donors appeared nominally healthy, though they likely had unrecorded immune exposures. PCR involved 60 Vbeta and 13 Jbeta primers. Profiled with immunoSEQ multiplex PCR; TCRdb holds only in-frame clones, not every one. Among 240,000 or so clones, about 81% were seen once, and the ten largest hold under 8%. In germline, CDR1 is SQVTM, CDR2 ANQGSEA. The CDR3 covers 15 residues. With V trimmed by 1 base and J by 0 bases, 3 bases remained unmatched. The gene calls are TRBV29-1 and TRBJ2-1; 7 positions match TRBD2. Material: PBMCs. The TCR sequence derives from a woman aged 55-69 years in good health and CMV-seropositive. CDR3 protein: CSVEGTSASYNEQFF. The DNA of the CDR3 is TGCAGCGTTGAAGGTACTAGCGCCTCCTACAATGAGCAGTTCTTC.